Listed here are 5 T cell receptor beta chains from one sample, sequenced in a study of shared clonotypes between healthy human individuals. Sequencing used immunoSEQ multiplex PCR; TCRdb keeps in-frame clones, though not all of them. The data show a few hundred thousand clones, with more than 95% seen just once and about 0.057% held by the top ten. The sequenced sample was naive CD4+ T cells sorted from blood. The subset is: CD45RA+ positively selected. These TCRs come from a woman in her thirties in good health.

CDR3 region: CASRGTSRVNEQFF. In DNA form, the CDR3 reads TGCGCCAGCAGGGGCACTAGCAGGGTCAATGAGCAGTTCTTC. V and J are TRBV5-1 and TRBJ2-1, with D possibly matching TRBD2 (6 bases). Trimming shortened V by 5 bases and J by 6 bases, and 15 bases separated the two germline ends. Germline V gene sequence: CDR1 SGHRS, CDR2 YFSETQ. The CDR3 is 14 amino acids.

This chain links TRBV11-2 with TRBJ2-7; D is tentatively TRBD1 or TRBD2 (7 bases each). Trimming pared 5 bases from V and 1 base from J, leaving 15 bases between. CDR1 SGHAT and CDR2 FQNNGV come from the germline V gene. The CDR3 loop spans 15 amino acids. CDR3 coding DNA: TGTGCCAGCAGCCCTCAGGGGGGGGCTTCCTACGAGCAGTACTTC. As protein: CASSPQGGASYEQYF.

V usage is TRBV5-4 and J usage is TRBJ2-5, with 7 bases that match TRBD1. Per germline, CDR1 SGHNT and CDR2 YYREEE (reference sequence). The CDR3 length is 16 residues. V gave up 5 bases and J gave up 1 base; unmatched junction bases: 11. CDR3 amino acids: CASRPTGALPQETQYF. CDR3 DNA: TGTGCCAGCAGGCCCACAGGGGCCCTGCCCCAAGAGACCCAGTACTTC.

The chain carries TRBV19 and TRBJ1-5; TRBD1 matches 11 bases. CDR3 length equals 15 residues. Germline V gives CDR1 LNHDA, CDR2 SQIVND (reference sequence). V lost 7 bases and J lost 0; bases outside the gene matches: 2. This CDR3 is CASTGTGGSNQPQHF. The CDR3 nucleotides read TGTGCCAGTACCGGGACAGGGGGTAGCAATCAGCCCCAGCATTTT.

This chain links TRBV9 with TRBJ2-3, with 10 positions matching TRBD2. CDR1 and CDR2 (germline): SGDLS, YYNGEE. The trim removed 3 bases at V and 0 bases at J, leaving 10 bases unmatched. CDR3 length: 18 amino acids. CDR3 sequence: CASSADLFSGGSTDTQYF. CDR3 bases: TGTGCCAGCAGCGCGGATCTATTTAGCGGGGGGAGCACAGATACGCAGTATTTT.